This record covers a single T cell receptor beta chain. Repertoires were generated with immunoSEQ multiplex PCR, while TCRdb's copy carries only in-frame clones and drops some. The sample lists about 230,000 clones, about 91% seen once, with about 2.5% in the top ten. This specimen belongs to a study of blood T cell repertoires in COVID-19. The CDR3 consists of 14 residues. Trimming stripped 1 base from V and 5 bases from J, with 8 bases between. Germline lookup yields CDR1 MNHEY and CDR2 SVGAGI. Sequencing was done on a sample of PBMCs or T cells enriched from blood (not recorded which). This TCR came from a woman aged 40 to 50 with acute COVID-19. V usage is TRBV6-5 and J usage is TRBJ1-4, with D perhaps matching TRBD1 (5 bases). The CDR3 DNA reads TGTGCCAGCAGTTACTACGGGGGGAATGAAAAACTGTTTTTT. This translates into CASSYYGGNEKLFF.